The clone carrying this TCR beta chain has only a few counts. Original handling: Amplification from reference gene primers served as the basis for estimated nucleated cell counts. Profiled with immunoSEQ multiplex PCR; TCRdb holds only in-frame clones, not every one. Clone size and the V and J calls come from that table; the DNA yielded D and trimming. The table has about 180,000 clones, over 75% seen once. The data derive from a study of blood T cell repertoires in COVID-19. Study-level background: Both acute and convalescent COVID-19 samples were obtained from the United States, Italy and Spain. The analysed material was cDNA or gDNA that came from T cells, B-cell-depleted T cells, or PBMCs.

Sequences were obtained from peripheral blood. This clonotype was obtained from a middle-aged man with active or convalescent COVID-19.

The CDR3: CASSLNANTGELFF. The CDR3 DNA reads as TGTGCCAGCAGCCTAAATGCGAACACCGGGGAGCTGTTTTTT. The chain employs TRBV7-2 and TRBJ2-2; the D is unclear. CDR1 is SGHTA, CDR2 FQGNSA, per germline. CDR3 length equals 14 residues. Trimming took off 5 bases at V and 0 bases at J, with 7 bases between the two ends. Complete variable domain (other parts from reference TRBV7-2 and TRBJ2-2): GAGVSQSPSNKVTEKGKDVELRCDPISGHTALYWYRQSLGQGLEFLIYFQGNSAPDKSGLPSDRFSAERTGGSVSTLTIQRTQQEDSAVYLCASSLNANTGELFFGEGSRLTVL.